The 6 T cell receptor beta chains below all came from one sample that was sequenced in a study of patients and donors after allogeneic stem cell transplantation. From the RT-PCR reads, TCRdb called clonotypes with MiXCR, one entry per CDR3 protein. Found here are more than 850,000 distinct CDR3 sequences, more than 15% of them singletons; the top ten hold roughly 6%. Source material: blood, either unsorted or a sorted T cell fraction (not recorded which). Receptors were obtained from a human donor who was either an allogeneic HSCT recipient or a stem cell or donor lymphocyte infusion donor (not recorded which). It is not recorded whose cells these are; they may come from a transplant donor.

CDR3 in amino acids: CASSQSLQSWSGTVPYNEQFF. Here the CDR3 DNA reads TGCGCCAGCAGTCAATCGTTACAGTCTTGGTCCGGGACTGTACCTTACAATGAGCAGTTCTTC. This chain uses TRBV23-1 with TRBJ2-1; tentative D call: TRBD2 (6 bases). TRBV23-1 is an ORF for which the function is uncertain. Trimming took off 0 bases at V and 4 bases at J, with 28 bases between the two ends. This CDR3 is 21 amino acids long.

The chain combines TRBV3-1 with TRBJ2-7; D is perhaps TRBD1 or TRBD2 (5 bases each). This CDR3 is built from 14 residues. The V end was cut by 4 bases, the J end by 3 bases, with 13 bases between. Germline V gene lookup returns CDR1 LGHDT and CDR2 YNNKEL (reference sequence). CDR3 in DNA: TGTGCCAGCAGCCGGGACCCTATTGTCTACGAGCAGTACTTC. Its translation is CASSRDPIVYEQYF.

This chain joins TRBV7-3 and TRBJ1-6; unclear D gene. Germline CDR1 reads SGHTA; CDR2 reads FQGTGA. The CDR3 extends over 16 amino acids. Deletions cut 1 base from V and 9 bases from J, with 16 bases between. CDR3: CASSLIRRASSSPLHF. The CDR3 DNA reads TGTGCCAGCAGCTTAATTAGGCGGGCCAGTTCTTCACCCCTCCACTTT.

The rearrangement joins TRBV4-2 to TRBJ1-3; no reliable D call. This CDR3 is built from 15 residues. V lost 0 bases, J lost 4 bases, and 10 bases lay in between. Looked up from germline, CDR1 is LGHNA and CDR2 is YNFKEQ. CDR3 nucleotides: TGTGCCAGCAGCCAAGACCCATCAGGCGGAAACACCATATATTTT. Translating gives CASSQDPSGGNTIYF.

This clonotype was found a few times. The rearrangement joins TRBV12-3 or TRBV12-4 to TRBJ2-1, with D perhaps matching TRBD2 (6 bases). This CDR3 is 14 amino acids long. Trimming shortened V by 7 bases and J by 2 bases, and 12 bases separated the two germline ends. This chain's CDR3 is CASTFSGPYNEQFF. CDR3 sequence (DNA): TGTGCCAGCACTTTTAGCGGACCCTACAATGAGCAGTTCTTC.

This chain connects TRBV6-5 to TRBJ2-7; no reliable D call. Germline loops: CDR1 MNHEY, CDR2 SVGAGI. The V gene lost 0 bases and the J gene lost 2 bases, with 11 bases spanning the gap. This CDR3 spans 15 amino acids. The DNA for the CDR3 is TGTGCCAGCAGTTACTCCCGGGCCCAACCCTACGAGCAGTACTTC. It yields the protein CASSYSRAQPYEQYF.